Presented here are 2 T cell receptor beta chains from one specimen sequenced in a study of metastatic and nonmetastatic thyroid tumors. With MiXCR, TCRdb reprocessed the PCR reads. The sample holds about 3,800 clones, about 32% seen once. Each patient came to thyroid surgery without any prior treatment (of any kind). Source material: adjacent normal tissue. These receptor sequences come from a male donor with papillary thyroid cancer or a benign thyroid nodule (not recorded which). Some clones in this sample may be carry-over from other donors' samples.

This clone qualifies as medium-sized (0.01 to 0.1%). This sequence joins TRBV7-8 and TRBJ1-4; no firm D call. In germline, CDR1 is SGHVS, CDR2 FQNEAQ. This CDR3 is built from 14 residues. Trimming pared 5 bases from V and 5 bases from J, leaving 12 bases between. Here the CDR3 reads CASSRDWENEKLFF. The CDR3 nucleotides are TGTGCCAGCAGCCGTGATTGGGAGAATGAAAAACTGTTTTTT.

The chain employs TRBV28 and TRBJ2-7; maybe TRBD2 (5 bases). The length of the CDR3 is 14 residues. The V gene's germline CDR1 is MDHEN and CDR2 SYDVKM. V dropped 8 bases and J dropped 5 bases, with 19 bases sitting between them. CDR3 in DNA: TGTGCCAGCCGCCAGTGGGCGGGTAAGAACGAGCAGTACTTC. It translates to CASRQWAGKNEQYF. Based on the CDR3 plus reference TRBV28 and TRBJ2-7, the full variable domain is DVKVTQSSRYLVKRTGEKVFLECVQDMDHENMFWYRQDPGLGLRLIYFSYDVKMKEKGDIPEGYSVSREKKERFSLILESASTNQTSMYLCASRQWAGKNEQYFGPGTRLTVT.